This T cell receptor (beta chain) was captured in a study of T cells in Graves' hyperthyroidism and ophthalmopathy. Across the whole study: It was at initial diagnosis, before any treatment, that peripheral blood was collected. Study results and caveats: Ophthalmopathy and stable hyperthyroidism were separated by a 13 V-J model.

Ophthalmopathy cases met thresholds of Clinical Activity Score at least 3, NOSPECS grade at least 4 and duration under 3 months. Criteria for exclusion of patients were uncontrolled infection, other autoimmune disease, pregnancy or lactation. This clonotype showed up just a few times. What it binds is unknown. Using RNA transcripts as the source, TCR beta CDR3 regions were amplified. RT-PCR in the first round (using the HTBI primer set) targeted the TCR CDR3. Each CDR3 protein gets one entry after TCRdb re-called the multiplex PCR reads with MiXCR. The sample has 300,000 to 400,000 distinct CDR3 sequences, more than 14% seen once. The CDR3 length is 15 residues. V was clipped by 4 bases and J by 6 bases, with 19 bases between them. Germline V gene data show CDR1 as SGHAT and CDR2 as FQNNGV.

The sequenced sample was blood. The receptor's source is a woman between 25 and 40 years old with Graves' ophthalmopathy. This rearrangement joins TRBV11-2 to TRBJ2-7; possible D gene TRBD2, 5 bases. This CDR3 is CASSSRRSQTIEQYF. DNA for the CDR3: TGTGCCAGCAGCTCCCGAAGGTCTCAGACTATCGAGCAGTACTTC.